The sequence of this T cell receptor (beta chain) was determined in a study of regulatory T cells in long-lasting Graves disease. Arm-PCR of CDR3 regions and iRepertoire HTBI primers were used to build TCR beta libraries. TCRdb used MiXCR to reprocess the multiplex PCR reads, holding one entry per CDR3 protein. The sample comprises about 520,000 distinct CDR3 sequences, around 12% of which are singletons, and roughly 8.9% rests with the top ten. Per the germline V gene, CDR1 is KGHSH and CDR2 is LQKENI. The V and J ends lost 6 bases and 6 bases respectively, with 24 bases between them. CDR3 size: 17 residues. The sample's time point: newly diagnosed GD, antithyroid drugs for less than 3 months. The authors made the TCR library using RNA they extracted from PBMCs. The table lists this clonotype with many counts. The data also belong to a second study, concerning T cells in Graves' hyperthyroidism and ophthalmopathy. That publication notes: Most thyroid-expanded clonotypes above 0.001 were also found in blood.

This sequence originates from a woman aged 30 to 39 with Graves disease. The rearrangement uses TRBV18 and TRBJ2-1; TRBD2 is a possible D gene (6 bases). Sequencing was performed on peripheral blood mononuclear cells (PBMCs), taken at new diagnosis, from a patient treated with antithyroid drugs. The CDR3 here is CASSPILTGTGINEQFF. CDR3 nucleotide sequence: TGTGCCAGCTCTCCAATCCTCACCGGGACTGGGATCAATGAGCAGTTCTTC.